One and the same sample provided the 10 T cell receptor beta chains below, sequenced in a study of shared clonotypes between healthy human individuals. Sequencing was performed with immunoSEQ multiplex PCR; in TCRdb, only in-frame clones are kept and a portion is missing. The sample includes about 2,200,000 clones, 90% to 95% of them seen just once. Naive CD8 cells were CD45RO-negative, positively selected for CCR7, excluding terminally differentiated effector memory CD45RA+ cells. Sample: naive CD8+ T cells from PBMCs. The origin of the receptors is a man in his late teens or twenties in good health. Some clones in this sample may be carry-over from other donors' samples.

The CDR3 protein is CASSLRGGISYEQYF. The CDR3 bases are TGTGCCAGCAGTTTAAGGGGAGGGATCTCCTACGAGCAGTACTTC. J is TRBJ2-7 and V is TRBV28, with 7 bases that match TRBD2. CDR1 is MDHEN and CDR2 is SYDVKM in the germline V gene. The CDR3 extends over 15 amino acids. Losses at the gene ends were 2 bases for V and 0 bases for J; bases not matched to a gene: 4.

The chain employs TRBV30 and TRBJ2-7, with 8 bases lining up with TRBD1. V was pared by 2 bases and J by 6 bases, with 9 bases of the junction left unmatched. This CDR3 has 14 residues. Germline V gene data show CDR1 as GTSNPN and CDR2 as SVGIG (reference sequence). CDR3 amino acids: CAWSWTGTTSEQYF. Here the CDR3 DNA reads TGTGCCTGGAGTTGGACAGGGACAACCTCCGAGCAGTACTTC.

J is TRBJ2-7 and V is TRBV4-1, with D perhaps given as TRBD1 or TRBD2 (5 bases each). Between the trimmed V and J ends, which lost 3 bases and 1 base, there was a span of 16 bases. This CDR3 has 16 residues. Germline V CDR1 and CDR2: MGHRA, YSYEKL. Written as DNA, the CDR3 is TGCGCCAGCAGCCACCCCCCGGGACCGCAATCCTACGAGCAGTACTTC. It translates to CASSHPPGPQSYEQYF.

The chain couples TRBV7-8 to TRBJ2-3, with 9 bases fitting TRBD2. Germline V gene data show CDR1 as SGHVS and CDR2 as FQNEAQ. The CDR3 covers 16 residues. V was pared by 5 bases and J by 4 bases, with 10 bases of the junction left unmatched. The CDR3 DNA sequence: TGTGCCAGCAGCCGAGCCCTAGCGGGAATCTCAGATACGCAGTATTTT. It translates to CASSRALAGISDTQYF.

The chain couples TRBV6-6 to TRBJ2-7; TRBD2 aligns across 7 bases. V dropped 1 base and J dropped 4; count of bases not matched to a gene: 7. Germline V gene lookup returns CDR1 MNHNY and CDR2 SVGAGI (reference sequence). The length of the CDR3 is 15 residues. The CDR3 sequence is CASSYWGGSFYEQYF. The DNA of the CDR3 is TGTGCCAGCAGTTACTGGGGCGGGAGCTTTTACGAGCAGTACTTC.

The chain links TRBV11-2 to TRBJ2-7; D call uncertain. This CDR3 is built from 15 residues. CDR1 and CDR2 (germline): SGHAT, FQNNGV. V was trimmed by 3 bases and J by 0 bases, leaving 12 bases between them. CDR3 loop: CASSFWMLDSYEQYF. In nucleotides, the CDR3 is TGTGCCAGCAGCTTCTGGATGCTCGACTCCTACGAGCAGTACTTC.

As DNA, the CDR3 is TGCAGCGTTGCGGGGACAGGGCCGAAAACCATGAACACTGAAGCTTTCTTT. It yields the protein CSVAGTGPKTMNTEAFF. V is TRBV29-1 and J is TRBJ1-1, with 9 positions matching TRBD1. The germline gives CDR1 SQVTM, CDR2 ANQGSEA. The CDR3 is made up of 17 amino acids. The V and J ends lost 4 bases and 0 bases, in that order; junction bases with no gene match: 12.

J is TRBJ1-2 and V is TRBV4-1; TRBD1 matches 8 bases. CDR1 and CDR2 from the germline V gene are MGHRA and YSYEKL. The CDR3 has 16 residues. The J segment lost 4 bases and the V segment lost 3 bases, leaving 10 bases of the junction unmatched. The CDR3 spells CASSQKTGVLGYGYTF. The CDR3 DNA reads TGCGCCAGCAGCCAGAAGACAGGGGTACTCGGCTATGGCTACACCTTC.

The V gene is TRBV11-2, the J gene TRBJ2-7; 11 bases match TRBD2. Germline V gives CDR1 SGHAT, CDR2 FQNNGV. There are 17 residues in the CDR3. V dropped 3 bases and J dropped 4; count of bases not matched to a gene: 11. Here the CDR3 DNA reads TGTGCCAGCAGCTTGGCCCCACCGGGACTAGCGGCTTACGAGCAGTACTTC. It specifies CASSLAPPGLAAYEQYF. The full variable domain, in which reference TRBV11-2 and TRBJ2-7 provide the parts outside the CDR3, is EAGVAQSPRYKIIEKRQSVAFWCNPISGHATLYWYQQILGQGPKLLIQFQNNGVVDDSQLPKDRFSAERLKGVDSTLKIQPAKLEDSAVYLCASSLAPPGLAAYEQYFGPGTRLTVT.

The rearrangement links TRBV27 to TRBJ2-1; 8 bases are a match to TRBD2. The germline CDR1 and CDR2 sequences are MNHEY and SMNVEV (reference sequence). The CDR3 consists of 18 residues. V was pared by 5 bases and J by 7 bases, with 19 bases of the junction left unmatched. The DNA of the CDR3 is TGTGCCAGCAGTCTGTCTAGCGGGCCCCTAATGGTCCAGAATGAGCAGTTCTTC. Protein product: CASSLSSGPLMVQNEQFF.